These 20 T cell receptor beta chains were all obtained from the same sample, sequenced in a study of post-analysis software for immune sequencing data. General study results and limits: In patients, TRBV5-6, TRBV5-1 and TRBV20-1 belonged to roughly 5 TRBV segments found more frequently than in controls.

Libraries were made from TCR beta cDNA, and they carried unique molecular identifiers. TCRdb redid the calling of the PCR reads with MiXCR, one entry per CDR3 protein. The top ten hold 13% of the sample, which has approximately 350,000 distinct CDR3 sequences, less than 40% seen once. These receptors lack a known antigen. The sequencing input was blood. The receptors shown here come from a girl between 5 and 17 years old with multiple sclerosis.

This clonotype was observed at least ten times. CDR3 nucleotide sequence: TGTGCCAGCATTTCCAGGGGGACGGGCACTGAAGCTTTCTTT. Its translation is CASISRGTGTEAFF. The gene calls are TRBV12-3 or TRBV12-4 and TRBJ1-1; 7 bases are a match to TRBD1. The CDR3 runs 14 residues. With 7 bases clipped from V and 4 bases from J, the junction kept 9 bases outside the gene matches.

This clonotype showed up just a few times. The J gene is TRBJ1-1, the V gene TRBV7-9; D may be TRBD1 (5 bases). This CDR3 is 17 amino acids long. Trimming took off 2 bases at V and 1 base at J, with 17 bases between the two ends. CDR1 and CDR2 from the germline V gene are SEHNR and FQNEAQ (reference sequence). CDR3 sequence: CASSLSSGGTANTEAFF. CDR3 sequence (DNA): TGTGCCAGCAGCTTAAGTAGCGGGGGGACCGCGAACACTGAAGCTTTCTTT.

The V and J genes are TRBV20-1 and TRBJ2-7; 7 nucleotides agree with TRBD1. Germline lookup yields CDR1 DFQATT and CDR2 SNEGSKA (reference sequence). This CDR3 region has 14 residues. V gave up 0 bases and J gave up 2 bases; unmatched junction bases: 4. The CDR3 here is CSARDGTDPYEQYF. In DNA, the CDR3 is TGCAGTGCTAGAGACGGGACAGACCCCTACGAGCAGTACTTC.

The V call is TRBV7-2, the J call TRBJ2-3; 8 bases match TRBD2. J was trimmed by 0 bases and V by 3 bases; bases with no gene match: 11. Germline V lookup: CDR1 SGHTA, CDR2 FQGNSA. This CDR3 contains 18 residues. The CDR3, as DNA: TGTGCCAGCAGCTTCTACCCGGGGGGGAACCCTAGCACAGATACGCAGTATTTT. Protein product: CASSFYPGGNPSTDTQYF.

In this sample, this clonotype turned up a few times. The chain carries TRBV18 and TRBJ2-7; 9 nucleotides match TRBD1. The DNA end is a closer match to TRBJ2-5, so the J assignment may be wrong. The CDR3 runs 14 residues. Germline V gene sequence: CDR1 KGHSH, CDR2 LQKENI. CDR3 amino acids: CASSRRQGDETQYF. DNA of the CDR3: TGTGCCAGCTCACGCCGACAGGGGGATGAGACCCAGTACTTC.

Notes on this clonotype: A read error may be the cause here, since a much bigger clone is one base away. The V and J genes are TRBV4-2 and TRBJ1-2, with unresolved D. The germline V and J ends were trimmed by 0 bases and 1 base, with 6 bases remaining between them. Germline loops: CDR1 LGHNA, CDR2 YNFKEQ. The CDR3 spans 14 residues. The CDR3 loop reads CASSQELVNYGYTF. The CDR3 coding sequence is TGTGCCAGCAGCCAAGAGTTGGTTAACTATGGCTACACCTTC.

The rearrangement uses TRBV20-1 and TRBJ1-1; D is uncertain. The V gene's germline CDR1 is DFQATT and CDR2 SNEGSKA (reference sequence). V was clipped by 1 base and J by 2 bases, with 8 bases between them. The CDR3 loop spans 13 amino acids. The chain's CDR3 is CSARGHHNTEAFF. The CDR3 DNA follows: TGCAGTGCTAGAGGCCACCATAACACTGAAGCTTTCTTT.

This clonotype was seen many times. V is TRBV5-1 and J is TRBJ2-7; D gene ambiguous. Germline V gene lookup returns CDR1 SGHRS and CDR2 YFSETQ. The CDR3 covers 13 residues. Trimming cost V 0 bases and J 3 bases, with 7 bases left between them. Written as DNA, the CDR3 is TGCGCCAGCAGCTTGGGACTCATCTACGAGCAGTACTTC. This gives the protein CASSLGLIYEQYF.

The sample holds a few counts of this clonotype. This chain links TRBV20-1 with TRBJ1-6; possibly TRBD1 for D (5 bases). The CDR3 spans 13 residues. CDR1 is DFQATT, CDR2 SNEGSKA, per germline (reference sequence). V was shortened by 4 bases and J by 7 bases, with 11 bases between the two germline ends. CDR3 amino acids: CSATGTGNSPLHF. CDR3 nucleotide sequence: TGCAGTGCTACCGGGACGGGGAATTCACCCCTCCACTTT.

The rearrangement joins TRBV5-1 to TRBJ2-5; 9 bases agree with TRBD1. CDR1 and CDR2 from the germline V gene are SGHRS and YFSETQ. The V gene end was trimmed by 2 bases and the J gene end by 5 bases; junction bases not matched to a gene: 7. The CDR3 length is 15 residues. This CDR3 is CASSLTSQGAETQYF. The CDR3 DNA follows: TGCGCCAGCAGCTTAACGTCACAGGGGGCTGAGACCCAGTACTTC.

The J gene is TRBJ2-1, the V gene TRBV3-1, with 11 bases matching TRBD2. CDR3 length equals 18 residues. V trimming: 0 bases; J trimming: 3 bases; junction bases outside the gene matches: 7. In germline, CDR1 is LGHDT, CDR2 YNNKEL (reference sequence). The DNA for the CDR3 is TGTGCCAGCAGCCAAGATCAGCTAGCGGGGGGCGACTACAATGAGCAGTTCTTC. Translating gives CASSQDQLAGGDYNEQFF.

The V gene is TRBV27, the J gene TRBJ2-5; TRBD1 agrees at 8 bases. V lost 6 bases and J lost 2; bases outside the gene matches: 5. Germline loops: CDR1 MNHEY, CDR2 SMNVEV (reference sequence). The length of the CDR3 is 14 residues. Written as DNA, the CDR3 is TGTGCCAGCAGGCGTACAGGGGGACAAGAGACCCAGTACTTC. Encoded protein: CASRRTGGQETQYF.

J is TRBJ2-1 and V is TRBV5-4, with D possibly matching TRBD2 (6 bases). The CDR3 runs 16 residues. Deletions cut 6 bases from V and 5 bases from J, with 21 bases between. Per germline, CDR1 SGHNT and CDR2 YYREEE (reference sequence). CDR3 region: CASNTLREDGHNEQFF. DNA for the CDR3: TGTGCCAGCAACACGCTCAGGGAGGACGGACACAATGAGCAGTTCTTC.

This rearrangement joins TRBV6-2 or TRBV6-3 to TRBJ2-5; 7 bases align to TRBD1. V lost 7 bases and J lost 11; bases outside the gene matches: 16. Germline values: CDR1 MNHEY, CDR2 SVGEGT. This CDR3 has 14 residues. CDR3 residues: CASTYRQGTIEQYF. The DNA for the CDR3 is TGTGCCAGCACCTACCGACAGGGTACGATTGAGCAGTACTTC.

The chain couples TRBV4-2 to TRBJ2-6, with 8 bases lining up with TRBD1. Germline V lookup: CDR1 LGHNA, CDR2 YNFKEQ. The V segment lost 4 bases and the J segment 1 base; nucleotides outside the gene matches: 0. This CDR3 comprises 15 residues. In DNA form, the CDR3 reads TGTGCCAGCAGCCGGGACAGGTCTGGGGCCAACGTCCTGACTTTC. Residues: CASSRDRSGANVLTF.

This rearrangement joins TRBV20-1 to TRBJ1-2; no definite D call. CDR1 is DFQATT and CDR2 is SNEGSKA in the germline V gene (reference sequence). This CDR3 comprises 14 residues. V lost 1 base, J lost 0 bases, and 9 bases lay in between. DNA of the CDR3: TGCAGTGCTAGAGGCGAACTGTCTAACTATGGCTACACCTTC. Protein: CSARGELSNYGYTF.

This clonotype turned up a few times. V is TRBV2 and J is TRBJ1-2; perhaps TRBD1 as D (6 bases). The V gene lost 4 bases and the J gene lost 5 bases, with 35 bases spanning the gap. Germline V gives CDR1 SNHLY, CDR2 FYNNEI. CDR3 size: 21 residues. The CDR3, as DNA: TGTGCCAGCAGTGGCCCCACCACGGCACAGGGCATCGTAGGGAGGTTTTATGGCTACACCTTC. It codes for CASSGPTTAQGIVGRFYGYTF.

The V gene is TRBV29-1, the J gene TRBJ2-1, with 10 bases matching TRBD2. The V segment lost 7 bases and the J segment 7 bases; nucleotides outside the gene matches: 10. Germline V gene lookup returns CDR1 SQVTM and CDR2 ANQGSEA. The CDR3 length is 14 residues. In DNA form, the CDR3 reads TGCAGCGGCCTACTAGCGGGGAAGGAAAATGAGCAGTTCTTC. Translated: CSGLLAGKENEQFF.

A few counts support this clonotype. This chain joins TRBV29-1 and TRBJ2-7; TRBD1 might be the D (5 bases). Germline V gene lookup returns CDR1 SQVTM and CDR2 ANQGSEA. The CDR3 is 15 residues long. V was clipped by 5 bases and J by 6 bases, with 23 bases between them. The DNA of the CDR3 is TGCAGCGTTACAGGAATCTATGGGCTAGTGGGCGAGCAGTACTTC. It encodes CSVTGIYGLVGEQYF.

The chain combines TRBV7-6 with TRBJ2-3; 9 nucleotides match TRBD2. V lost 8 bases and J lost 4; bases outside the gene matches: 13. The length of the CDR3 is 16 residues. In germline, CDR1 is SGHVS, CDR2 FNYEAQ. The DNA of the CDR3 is TGTGCCAGCGGCCCCCCGGCGGGGGGGCCCTCAGATACGCAGTATTTT. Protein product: CASGPPAGGPSDTQYF.